The 12 T cell receptor beta chains below come from one sample, sequenced in a study of T cell repertoires in cytomegalovirus infection. TCRdb re-analysed the reads in MiXCR, keeping a single row per CDR3 protein. The table records 250,000 to 300,000 distinct CDR3 sequences, approximately 13% of them present only once. Sequenced: PBMCs. The receptor set was obtained from a human donor in good health (CMV status not recorded). Some clones in this sample may be carry-over from other donors' samples.

The V and J genes are TRBV28 and TRBJ1-5; maybe TRBD1 (5 bases). Germline V gene lookup returns CDR1 MDHEN and CDR2 SYDVKM. The V gene lost 6 bases and the J gene lost 7 bases, with 19 bases spanning the gap. This CDR3 is 15 amino acids long. The CDR3 spells CASSLTRTSPQPQHF. The CDR3 DNA follows: TGTGCCAGCAGCCTTACTAGGACAAGTCCACAGCCCCAGCATTTT.

Ten or more counts support this clonotype. The chain combines TRBV7-9 with TRBJ2-3, with TRBD1 matching 7 bases. The CDR3 has 14 residues. Germline values: CDR1 SEHNR, CDR2 FQNEAQ (reference sequence). Trimming at V came to 5 bases and at J to 4 bases, leaving 6 bases not matched to a gene. In DNA, the CDR3 is TGTGCCAGCAGCCCGAAACAGGGGTCAGATACGCAGTATTTT. Its translation is CASSPKQGSDTQYF.

The rearrangement links TRBV11-2 to TRBJ2-2, with TRBD1 identical over 7 bases. This CDR3 has 18 residues. V shed 5 bases, J shed 0 bases, and the junction held 12 bases outside the gene matches. CDR1 and CDR2 (germline): SGHAT, FQNNGV. CDR3 residues: CASSQLRRTGSNTGELFF. The DNA of the CDR3 is TGTGCCAGCAGCCAACTCCGCCGGACAGGATCGAACACCGGGGAGCTGTTTTTT.

The gene calls are TRBV9 and TRBJ1-1, with D tentatively TRBD1 (6 bases). The CDR3 is made up of 16 amino acids. Trimming shortened V by 0 bases and J by 3 bases, and 15 bases separated the two germline ends. Germline CDR1 is SGDLS and CDR2 is YYNGEE. CDR3 loop: CASSVEPYRDHTEAFF. CDR3 sequence (DNA): TGTGCCAGCAGCGTAGAACCATACAGGGATCACACTGAAGCTTTCTTT.

This clonotype was picked up many times. The genes are TRBV6-1 and TRBJ1-2; possible D gene TRBD1, 5 bases. The CDR3 extends over 12 amino acids. Between the trimmed V and J ends, which lost 6 bases and 8 bases, there was a span of 13 bases. Per germline, CDR1 MNHNS and CDR2 SASEGT. CDR3 region: CASSFDRGGYTF. The CDR3 DNA reads as TGTGCCAGCAGCTTCGACAGAGGGGGCTACACCTTC.

The chain employs TRBV20-1 and TRBJ2-2; D is undetermined. The ends were cut back, 3 bases at V and 1 base at J, with 9 bases in the middle. CDR3 length equals 14 residues. Germline CDR1 and CDR2: DFQATT and SNEGSKA (reference sequence). CDR3 sequence: CSASVGLNTGELFF. In DNA, the CDR3 is TGCAGTGCTAGCGTAGGGTTGAACACCGGGGAGCTGTTTTTT.

This clonotype appeared many times. The V and J genes are TRBV7-2 and TRBJ1-2, with D perhaps TRBD1 (5 bases). CDR1 and CDR2 from the germline V gene are SGHTA and FQGNSA. This CDR3 has 13 residues. The V end was cut by 3 bases, the J end by 4 bases, with 9 bases between. CDR3 coding DNA: TGTGCCAGCAGCTTCGAGACAGTCTATGGCTACACCTTC. Translating gives CASSFETVYGYTF. The entire variable domain, with the rest obtained from reference TRBV7-2 and TRBJ1-2, is as follows: GAGVSQSPSNKVTEKGKDVELRCDPISGHTALYWYRQSLGQGLEFLIYFQGNSAPDKSGLPSDRFSAERTGGSVSTLTIQRTQQEDSAVYLCASSFETVYGYTFGSGTRLTVV.

The chain links TRBV7-2 to TRBJ2-7, with D hard to call. The length of the CDR3 is 15 residues. The V and J ends lost 1 base and 4 bases respectively, with 14 bases between them. Germline loops: CDR1 SGHTA, CDR2 FQGNSA. The DNA of the CDR3 is TGTGCCAGCAGCTTAGGTGGAACACCGAATTACGAGCAGTACTTC. It is translated as CASSLGGTPNYEQYF.

The gene calls are TRBV7-9 and TRBJ2-1; 12 bases fit TRBD2. CDR1 is SEHNR, CDR2 FQNEAQ, per germline (reference sequence). This CDR3 has 16 amino acids. The trim removed 5 bases at V and 4 bases at J, leaving 6 bases unmatched. CDR3 coding DNA: TGTGCCAGCAGCCCAACGGGACTAGCGGGTTACAATGAGCAGTTCTTC. Translating gives CASSPTGLAGYNEQFF.

CDR3 amino acids: CASSVGTTGTEAFF. The CDR3 coding sequence is TGCGCCAGCAGCGTGGGGACGACCGGCACTGAAGCTTTCTTT. The genes are TRBV5-1 and TRBJ1-1, with D perhaps matching TRBD1 (5 bases). CDR3 size: 14 residues. The germline gives CDR1 SGHRS, CDR2 YFSETQ. V was cut by 4 bases and J by 4 bases, with 14 bases left in between. Variable domain in full (rest from reference TRBV5-1 and TRBJ1-1): KAGVTQTPRYLIKTRGQQVTLSCSPISGHRSVSWYQQTPGQGLQFLFEYFSETQRNKGNFPGRFSGRQFSNSRSEMNVSTLELGDSALYLCASSVGTTGTEAFFGQGTRLTVV.

This clonotype was recorded many times. J is TRBJ2-3 and V is TRBV7-2; D remains ambiguous. V shed 5 bases and J shed 0 bases, with 9 bases lying between them. The germline V gene has CDR1 SGHTA and CDR2 FQGNSA. CDR3 size: 14 residues. Written as DNA, the CDR3 is TGTGCCAGCAGCAAGGTGGGAAGCACAGATACGCAGTATTTT. Protein product: CASSKVGSTDTQYF.

This clonotype has a count of ten or more. CDR3 in amino acids: CASSRLGAHTEAFF. For the CDR3, the DNA is TGTGCCAGCAGTCGGTTGGGGGCGCACACTGAAGCTTTCTTT. The chain couples TRBV28 to TRBJ1-1; possibly TRBD1 for D (6 bases). CDR3 length: 14 amino acids. Trimming took 5 bases from V and 3 from J, leaving 13 bases between them. CDR1 is MDHEN, CDR2 SYDVKM, per germline.